What follows are 21 T cell receptor beta chains derived from one specimen sequenced in a study of cytomegalovirus exposure and HLA in healthy donors. The PCR ran on 60 Vbeta and 13 Jbeta primers. Profiled with immunoSEQ multiplex PCR; TCRdb holds only in-frame clones, not every one. Found here are about 130,000 clones, roughly 80% of them singletons; the top ten hold 1.2%. Sequenced material: PBMCs. These receptors were obtained from a man aged 45-65 years in good health and CMV-seronegative.

The chain links TRBV2 to TRBJ2-3, with a tentative D call TRBD1 (6 bases). Trimming left V 4 bases short and J 5 bases short, with 16 bases between. CDR3 size: 15 residues. In germline, CDR1 is SNHLY, CDR2 FYNNEI. In DNA form, the CDR3 reads TGTGCCAGCAGTGGCGGGTCAGGGGTGATAGATACGCAGTATTTT. Its protein is CASSGGSGVIDTQYF.

Written as DNA, the CDR3 is TGTGCCATCAGTGCCCTAGCGGCGGGTGAGCAGTACTTC. Protein sequence: CAISALAAGEQYF. The V call is TRBV10-3, the J call TRBJ2-7, with 7 bases fitting TRBD2. J was trimmed by 7 bases and V by 4 bases; bases with no gene match: 7. In germline, CDR1 is ENHRY, CDR2 SYGVKD. This CDR3 is built from 13 residues.

This chain joins TRBV27 and TRBJ1-4, with TRBD1 matching 7 bases. Trimming took 2 bases from V and 5 from J; bases not matched to a gene: 2. The germline gives CDR1 MNHEY, CDR2 SMNVEV (reference sequence). CDR3 length: 14 residues. The CDR3 bases are TGTGCCAGCAGTTTACAACAGGGGAATGAAAAACTGTTTTTT. Its protein product is CASSLQQGNEKLFF.

This sequence joins TRBV5-1 and TRBJ2-1, with 7 bases matching TRBD1. V lost 4 bases, J lost 4 bases, and 8 bases stayed unmatched. CDR1 SGHRS and CDR2 YFSETQ come from the germline V gene. The CDR3 runs 15 residues. The CDR3 protein is CASSATGTVYNEQFF. The DNA for the CDR3 is TGCGCCAGCAGCGCAACCGGGACAGTTTACAATGAGCAGTTCTTC.

The chain uses TRBV19 and TRBJ2-2, with TRBD1 identical over 7 bases. The V gene end was trimmed by 4 bases and the J gene end by 3 bases; junction bases not matched to a gene: 5. Germline CDR1 and CDR2: LNHDA and SQIVND (reference sequence). The CDR3 runs 15 residues. As DNA, the CDR3 is TGTGCCAGTAGTAACAGGGGTACCCACACCGGGGAGCTGTTTTTT. Protein product: CASSNRGTHTGELFF.

The rearrangement uses TRBV6-6 and TRBJ2-7; 9 nucleotides align to TRBD1. The germline gives CDR1 MNHNY, CDR2 SVGAGI (reference sequence). V lost 5 bases and J lost 7; bases outside the gene matches: 15. This CDR3 has 16 residues. CDR3 DNA: TGTGCCAGCAGTCTTGCCCCGGGACAGGGATTTAAGGAGCAGTACTTC. This encodes CASSLAPGQGFKEQYF.

The chain uses TRBV28 and TRBJ2-6; maybe TRBD1 (6 bases). Per the germline V gene, CDR1 is MDHEN and CDR2 is SYDVKM. The germline V and J ends were trimmed by 11 bases and 2 bases, with 16 bases remaining between them. The CDR3 spans 15 residues. CDR3 nucleotides: TGTGCCTCCTGCACAGGGCTGGCTGGGGCCAACGTCCTGACTTTC. Its protein product is CASCTGLAGANVLTF.

In DNA form, the CDR3 reads TGTGCCAGTAGTATAGGTAGCGGGGTTGGGGAGACCCAGTACTTC. Translation: CASSIGSGVGETQYF. This chain links TRBV19 with TRBJ2-5; 8 bases are shared with TRBD2. This CDR3 spans 15 amino acids. V shed 1 base and J 5 bases; nucleotides not matched to a gene: 6. Germline loops: CDR1 LNHDA, CDR2 SQIVND (reference sequence).

Here the CDR3 DNA reads TGTGCCAGTACCGCCCTGGGTGCGGGAGAAGGAGATACGCAGTATTTT. This sequence encodes CASTALGAGEGDTQYF. This sequence joins TRBV19 and TRBJ2-3; 7 bases align to TRBD2. V was pared by 7 bases and J by 5 bases, with 15 bases of the junction left unmatched. The germline CDR1 and CDR2 sequences are LNHDA and SQIVND (reference sequence). The CDR3 loop spans 16 amino acids.

This clone was detected a few times. This rearrangement joins TRBV5-4 to TRBJ2-1; 8 bases are shared with TRBD1. Unmatched junction bases numbered 6, after V lost 4 bases and J lost 12 bases. CDR1 is SGHNT, CDR2 YYREEE, per germline (reference sequence). CDR3 length: 12 amino acids. The CDR3 region has the DNA TGTGCCAGCAGCGAGGGACAGGCGACGCAGTTCTTC. Its protein product is CASSEGQATQFF.

This chain connects TRBV28 to TRBJ2-7; tentative D call: TRBD1 (5 bases). V was pared by 2 bases and J by 4 bases, with 15 bases between. CDR3 length: 15 amino acids. Germline V CDR1 and CDR2: MDHEN, SYDVKM. The CDR3 region is CASSLIAGQGYEQYF. The CDR3 nucleotides are TGTGCCAGCAGTTTAATAGCTGGGCAGGGATACGAGCAGTACTTC.

This chain joins TRBV28 and TRBJ2-5; the D gene is possibly TRBD1 (6 bases). With 5 bases removed from V and 2 bases from J, the gap between germline ends came to 12 bases. Germline V gene sequence: CDR1 MDHEN, CDR2 SYDVKM. The CDR3 is 14 amino acids. The chain's CDR3 is CASSPHRDQETQYF. DNA for the CDR3: TGTGCCAGCAGTCCCCACAGGGATCAAGAGACCCAGTACTTC.

V gene TRBV18 combines with J gene TRBJ2-7; 10 bases are shared with TRBD1. CDR1 and CDR2 from the germline V gene are KGHSH and LQKENI. The CDR3 sequence is 15 residues long. V trimming: 6 bases; J trimming: 2 bases; junction bases outside the gene matches: 7. As DNA, the CDR3 is TGTGCCAGCTCCCCGACAGGGGGCGATGCCTACGAGCAGTACTTC. Amino acid sequence: CASSPTGGDAYEQYF.

In this sample, this clone turned up once. The chain's CDR3 is CASYSGSGYEQYF. The CDR3 DNA sequence: TGTGCCAGTTATAGCGGGAGTGGATACGAGCAGTACTTC. The chain recombines TRBV28 with TRBJ2-7; 9 nucleotides align to TRBD2. CDR1 and CDR2 from the germline V gene are MDHEN and SYDVKM. J was trimmed by 4 bases and V by 9 bases; bases with no gene match: 7. This CDR3 region has 13 residues.

DNA of the CDR3: TGTGCCAGCAGCTTGGCTGACAGCCCCTTTCGGGGCTACACCTTC. Translation: CASSLADSPFRGYTF. J is TRBJ1-2 and V is TRBV5-4, with D tentatively TRBD1 (5 bases). This CDR3 has 15 amino acids. Germline lookup yields CDR1 SGHNT and CDR2 YYREEE (reference sequence). The ends were cut back, 0 bases at V and 8 bases at J, with 17 bases in the middle.

The V gene is TRBV2, the J gene TRBJ2-2, with TRBD2 identical over 9 bases. Germline CDR1 SNHLY, CDR2 FYNNEI. The CDR3 runs to 16 residues. Trimming removed 5 bases from V and 2 bases from J; junction bases left unmatched: 6. The CDR3 sequence: CASSRRAGGNTGELFF. In DNA, the CDR3 is TGTGCCAGCAGTCGTCGAGCGGGAGGCAACACCGGGGAGCTGTTTTTT. The full variable domain, with the rest looked up from reference TRBV2 and TRBJ2-2, is EPEVTQTPSHQVTQMGQEVILRCVPISNHLYFYWYRQILGQKVEFLVSFYNNEISEKSEIFDDQFSVERPDGSNFTLKIRSTKLEDSAMYFCASSRRAGGNTGELFFGEGSRLTVL.

V is TRBV7-3 and J is TRBJ2-2; D is perhaps TRBD2 (5 bases). This CDR3 is built from 16 residues. V lost 0 bases and J lost 2, with 10 bases in between. The germline CDR1 and CDR2 sequences are SGHTA and FQGTGA. CDR3 sequence (DNA): TGTGCCAGCAGCTTAACAGTTGCTAGCAACACCGGGGAGCTGTTTTTT. Amino acids: CASSLTVASNTGELFF.

The CDR3 spells CASSSGQRTYEQYF. The CDR3 nucleotides read TGTGCCAGCAGCTCTGGACAGCGAACCTACGAGCAGTACTTC. The rearrangement links TRBV7-9 to TRBJ2-7; D may be TRBD1 (6 bases). CDR1 is SEHNR, CDR2 FQNEAQ, per germline (reference sequence). The CDR3 extends over 14 amino acids. V lost 4 bases and J 2 bases, leaving 12 bases between the germline ends. The variable domain in full, completed from reference TRBV7-9 and TRBJ2-7, reads DTGVSQNPRHKITKRGQNVTFRCDPISEHNRLYWYRQTLGQGPEFLTYFQNEAQLEKSRLLSDRFSAERPKGSFSTLEIQRTEQGDSAMYLCASSSGQRTYEQYFGPGTRLTVT.

The chain carries TRBV5-1 and TRBJ2-5, with D perhaps matching TRBD1 (8 bases). Trimming took 4 bases from V and 5 from J, leaving 18 bases between them. The CDR3 length is 15 residues. Germline CDR1 and CDR2: SGHRS and YFSETQ. CDR3 in amino acids: CASSVRQGREETQYF. The CDR3 nucleotides are TGCGCCAGCAGCGTCCGACAGGGGCGGGAGGAGACCCAGTACTTC. The variable domain in full, with the rest retrieved from reference TRBV5-1 and TRBJ2-5, is KAGVTQTPRYLIKTRGQQVTLSCSPISGHRSVSWYQQTPGQGLQFLFEYFSETQRNKGNFPGRFSGRQFSNSRSEMNVSTLELGDSALYLCASSVRQGREETQYFGPGTRLLVL.

The chain uses TRBV28 and TRBJ1-5; perhaps TRBD1 as D (6 bases). The germline gives CDR1 MDHEN, CDR2 SYDVKM. V was cut by 5 bases and J by 6 bases, with 20 bases left in between. The CDR3 sequence is 16 residues long. This CDR3 reads CASSLRQDLSGQPQHF. CDR3 sequence (DNA): TGTGCCAGCAGTCTCCGACAGGACCTTTCGGGTCAGCCCCAGCATTTT.

CDR3 sequence reads: CASSEYKGPSVSYEQYF. CDR3 sequence (DNA): TGTGCCAGCAGTGAATATAAAGGCCCAAGCGTTTCCTACGAGCAGTACTTC. V usage is TRBV25-1 and J usage is TRBJ2-7, with D unresolved. This CDR3 is 17 amino acids long. The V and J ends lost 0 bases and 1 base respectively, with 16 bases between them. Looked up from germline, CDR1 is MGHDK and CDR2 is SYGVNS.